The 26 T cell receptor beta chains given below trace back to one sample, sequenced in a study of shared clonotypes between healthy human individuals. The assay was immunoSEQ multiplex PCR, and TCRdb's table has in-frame clones only and misses some. This sample has about 680,000 clones; about 92% occur once, and the top ten carry 24%. Naive CD8 cells lacked CD45RO and underwent positive selection for CCR7, leaving out terminally differentiated effector memory CD45RA+ cells. The specimen was naive CD8+ T cells sorted from blood. The receptor set was obtained from a young man in good health.

CDR3 in DNA: TGTGCCAGCAGCCCATTGGTGGGTCTTTATAGAAACACCATATATTTT. It specifies CASSPLVGLYRNTIYF. This chain links TRBV7-9 with TRBJ1-3, with D unclear. Trimming left V 5 bases short and J 5 bases short, with 19 bases between. Germline loops: CDR1 SEHNR, CDR2 FQNEAQ (reference sequence). This CDR3 has 16 residues.

The V call is TRBV6-4, the J call TRBJ2-1; TRBD2 matches 12 bases. The CDR3 has 15 residues. J was trimmed by 8 bases and V by 0 bases; bases with no gene match: 2. Germline-derived CDR1 and CDR2 are MRHNA and SNTAGT. The CDR3 sequence is CASSDSPSGRDEQFF. CDR3 in DNA: TGTGCCAGCAGTGACTCACCTAGCGGGAGGGATGAGCAGTTCTTC.

This chain connects TRBV29-1 to TRBJ1-2, with D uncertain. The V end lost 4 bases, the J end lost 8 bases, and 17 bases lay between the germline ends. CDR1 and CDR2 (germline): SQVTM, ANQGSEA. CDR3 length: 13 amino acids. In nucleotides, the CDR3 is TGCAGCGTTGTAAGTGTCGCAGCGGAGGGCTACACCTTC. Its protein product is CSVVSVAAEGYTF.

The chain employs TRBV28 and TRBJ2-7; 8 bases fit TRBD1. The CDR3 runs to 17 residues. Germline values: CDR1 MDHEN, CDR2 SYDVKM. V lost 6 bases to trimming and J lost 4 bases; unmatched junction nucleotides: 17. DNA for the CDR3: TGTGCCAGCAGAGAAGGGTTATCAGGGGGCATTAGGTACGAGCAGTACTTC. Translated, it gives CASREGLSGGIRYEQYF.

The chain is built from TRBV5-5 and TRBJ1-1; 8 nucleotides align to TRBD1. Germline assignment: CDR1 SGHKS and CDR2 YYEKEE (reference sequence). This CDR3 has 15 amino acids. V lost 4 bases, J lost 1 base, and 6 bases stayed unmatched. CDR3 sequence reads: CASSLGTGPNTEAFF. CDR3 nucleotides: TGTGCCAGCAGCCTGGGGACAGGACCGAACACTGAAGCTTTCTTT.

V and J are TRBV4-3 and TRBJ2-7; possibly TRBD2 for D (5 bases). The V gene's germline CDR1 is LGHNA and CDR2 YSLEER. The CDR3 is made up of 14 amino acids. V dropped 2 bases and J dropped 5 bases, with 13 bases sitting between them. The CDR3 loop reads CASSQYTLANEQYF. The DNA for the CDR3 is TGCGCCAGCAGCCAATACACCCTAGCAAACGAGCAGTACTTC.

This chain connects TRBV13 to TRBJ2-7; D is perhaps TRBD1 (6 bases). The CDR3 totals 14 residues. Germline CDR1 and CDR2: PRHDT and FYEKMQ (reference sequence). Trimming removed 4 bases at V and 6 bases at J, with 16 bases between. CDR3 DNA: TGTGCCAGCAGCTCTGCCGACAGGCAGTTCGAGCAGTACTTC. Amino acids: CASSSADRQFEQYF.

The chain links TRBV28 to TRBJ2-7; D is perhaps TRBD2 (6 bases). In germline, CDR1 is MDHEN, CDR2 SYDVKM. V lost 5 bases, J lost 2 bases, and 25 bases lay in between. This CDR3 contains 18 residues. The CDR3: CASSPPPPLAPSAYEQYF. For the CDR3, the DNA is TGTGCCAGCAGTCCTCCCCCTCCCCTAGCGCCAAGCGCCTACGAGCAGTACTTC.

The sample holds one count of this clone. V usage is TRBV4-1 and J usage is TRBJ2-7, with D possibly TRBD2 on 7 matching bases. This CDR3 contains 18 residues. Germline V gene lookup returns CDR1 MGHRA and CDR2 YSYEKL. V was cut by 0 bases and J by 4 bases, with 22 bases left in between. The CDR3 DNA reads as TGCGCCAGCAGCCAAGAAGGGGGGGTTAGCGGCTACAGGTACGAGCAGTACTTC. It encodes CASSQEGGVSGYRYEQYF.

The chain recombines TRBV9 with TRBJ2-1; TRBD2 is a possible D gene (5 bases). The V gene lost 0 bases and the J gene lost 4 bases, with 14 bases spanning the gap. Germline loops: CDR1 SGDLS, CDR2 YYNGEE. CDR3 length equals 16 residues. CDR3 DNA: TGTGCCAGCAGCGTAGATTATCGGGGTAGTTACAATGAGCAGTTCTTC. It translates to CASSVDYRGSYNEQFF.

The chain combines TRBV5-1 with TRBJ2-5, with 8 bases fitting TRBD2. Per germline, CDR1 SGHRS and CDR2 YFSETQ. With V trimmed by 0 bases and J by 5 bases, 9 bases remained unmatched. This CDR3 has 16 residues. The CDR3 spells CASSLAVSSGMETQYF. CDR3 DNA: TGCGCCAGCAGCTTGGCGGTTAGTAGCGGGATGGAGACCCAGTACTTC.

The chain is built from TRBV28 and TRBJ2-5; a weak D match, TRBD2 (5 bases). Judging by the DNA end, TRBJ2-7 fits better; the J call may be wrong. Per germline, CDR1 MDHEN and CDR2 SYDVKM. The CDR3 is made up of 15 amino acids. CDR3 loop: CASSLTASRAYEQYF. CDR3 DNA: TGTGCCAGCAGTTTAACGGCTAGCCGAGCCTACGAGCAGTACTTC.

This sequence joins TRBV7-7 and TRBJ2-5; the D gene is possibly TRBD2 (6 bases). The CDR3 is 19 amino acids. The germline V and J ends were trimmed by 5 bases and 1 base, with 26 bases remaining between them. Germline CDR1 and CDR2: SSHAT and FNYEAQ (reference sequence). The CDR3 coding sequence is TGTGCCAGCAGCCCCCGACCCCGTGCCCGCGGGGATCCCCAAGAGACCCAGTACTTC. Translation gives CASSPRPRARGDPQETQYF.

This clone appeared once. The chain uses TRBV2 and TRBJ1-4; 8 bases fit TRBD1. V shed 3 bases, J shed 0 bases, and the junction held 6 bases outside the gene matches. Germline CDR1 is SNHLY and CDR2 is FYNNEI. CDR3 length: 17 amino acids. CDR3 loop: CASSDRDRSSTNEKLFF. Written as DNA, the CDR3 is TGTGCCAGCAGTGATCGGGACAGGTCTTCAACTAATGAAAAACTGTTTTTT. The variable domain in full, with the rest retrieved from reference TRBV2 and TRBJ1-4, is EPEVTQTPSHQVTQMGQEVILRCVPISNHLYFYWYRQILGQKVEFLVSFYNNEISEKSEIFDDQFSVERPDGSNFTLKIRSTKLEDSAMYFCASSDRDRSSTNEKLFFGSGTQLSVL.

The V and J genes are TRBV19 and TRBJ2-7; 7 nucleotides match TRBD1. Looked up from germline, CDR1 is LNHDA and CDR2 is SQIVND (reference sequence). V gave up 3 bases and J gave up 3 bases; unmatched junction bases: 5. The length of the CDR3 is 14 residues. The CDR3 is CASSITGQYYEQYF. Here the CDR3 DNA reads TGTGCCAGTAGTATTACGGGACAGTACTACGAGCAGTACTTC.

This sequence joins TRBV11-2 and TRBJ2-1, with D tentatively TRBD2 (7 bases). Germline lookup yields CDR1 SGHAT and CDR2 FQNNGV. This CDR3 contains 16 residues. Trimming removed 5 bases from V and 3 bases from J, with 17 bases in between. CDR3 loop: CASSTPRGGLYNEQFF. Here the CDR3 DNA reads TGTGCCAGCAGCACACCTAGGGGGGGTCTCTACAATGAGCAGTTCTTC. The entire variable domain, with the rest obtained from reference TRBV11-2 and TRBJ2-1, is as follows: EAGVAQSPRYKIIEKRQSVAFWCNPISGHATLYWYQQILGQGPKLLIQFQNNGVVDDSQLPKDRFSAERLKGVDSTLKIQPAKLEDSAVYLCASSTPRGGLYNEQFFGPGTRLTVL.

The chain has TRBV11-2 and TRBJ2-1, with TRBD2 matching over 8 bases. The CDR3 has 13 residues. V gave up 2 bases and J gave up 9 bases; unmatched junction bases: 3. Germline V gene lookup returns CDR1 SGHAT and CDR2 FQNNGV. CDR3 region: CASSLLAGGEQFF. The CDR3 DNA sequence: TGTGCCAGCAGCTTACTGGCGGGGGGTGAGCAGTTCTTC.

The J gene is TRBJ2-5, the V gene TRBV14, with unresolved D. This CDR3 is built from 16 residues. V was trimmed by 0 bases and J by 5 bases, leaving 16 bases between them. Germline assignment: CDR1 SGHDN and CDR2 FVKESK. The CDR3: CASSQEIVPPRETQYF. For the CDR3, the DNA is TGTGCCAGCAGCCAAGAAATTGTACCCCCGAGGGAGACCCAGTACTTC.

This chain uses TRBV4-2 with TRBJ1-1, with 7 bases lining up with TRBD1. Unmatched junction bases numbered 6, after V lost 5 bases and J lost 0 bases. The CDR3 loop spans 15 amino acids. Germline V gene data show CDR1 as LGHNA and CDR2 as YNFKEQ. The CDR3 loop reads CASSFTGALNTEAFF. The DNA for the CDR3 is TGTGCCAGCAGCTTCACAGGGGCCCTGAACACTGAAGCTTTCTTT.

This rearrangement joins TRBV19 to TRBJ1-1; maybe TRBD1 (6 bases). CDR3 size: 11 residues. Germline V CDR1 and CDR2: LNHDA, SQIVND (reference sequence). V lost 5 bases to trimming and J lost 11 bases, with 12 bases between them. The CDR3 sequence is CASSVTGMAFF. The CDR3 coding sequence is TGTGCCAGTAGTGTTACAGGGATGGCTTTCTTT.

The chain couples TRBV6-5 to TRBJ2-1, with TRBD2 matching 11 bases. V was clipped by 5 bases and J by 5 bases; unmatched bases: 5. Germline CDR1 reads MNHEY; CDR2 reads SVGAGI. The CDR3 runs to 15 residues. CDR3 amino acids: CASSKLAGADNEQFF. In nucleotides, the CDR3 is TGTGCCAGCAGTAAACTAGCGGGAGCCGACAATGAGCAGTTCTTC.

V usage is TRBV13 and J usage is TRBJ1-5; D gene ambiguous. Trimming stripped 3 bases from V and 7 bases from J, with 10 bases between. This CDR3 has 13 amino acids. Germline V CDR1 and CDR2: PRHDT, FYEKMQ (reference sequence). The CDR3 region has the DNA TGTGCCAGCAGCTTTGGGGTGAGGCAGCCCCAGCATTTT. Residues: CASSFGVRQPQHF. Complete variable domain (other parts from reference TRBV13 and TRBJ1-5): AAGVIQSPRHLIKEKRETATLKCYPIPRHDTVYWYQQGPGQDPQFLISFYEKMQSDKGSIPDRFSAQQFSDYHSELNMSSLELGDSALYFCASSFGVRQPQHFGDGTRLSIL.

V is TRBV19 and J is TRBJ2-1, with 9 bases aligning to TRBD2. J gave up 10 bases and V 6 bases, and 4 bases lay outside the gene matches. Looked up from germline, CDR1 is LNHDA and CDR2 is SQIVND (reference sequence). The CDR3 is 12 amino acids. CDR3 region: CASRLAGLEQFF. Written as DNA, the CDR3 is TGTGCCAGTAGGCTAGCGGGACTAGAGCAGTTCTTC.

CDR3 DNA sequence: TGTGCCAGCAGCTTAGATCCGGGACAGGTCCATGAGCAGTTCTTC. Translation gives CASSLDPGQVHEQFF. The J gene is TRBJ2-1, the V gene TRBV11-2; 8 bases line up with TRBD1. The CDR3 is 15 residues long. J was trimmed by 8 bases and V by 0 bases; bases with no gene match: 6. Germline V lookup: CDR1 SGHAT, CDR2 FQNNGV.

The rearrangement links TRBV19 to TRBJ2-1; D not certain. V lost 2 bases and J lost 2, with 7 bases in between. The CDR3 has 14 residues. Per germline, CDR1 LNHDA and CDR2 SQIVND (reference sequence). The CDR3 loop reads CASSILGPYNEQFF. CDR3 bases: TGTGCCAGTAGTATACTGGGCCCCTACAATGAGCAGTTCTTC. The entire variable domain, with the rest obtained from reference TRBV19 and TRBJ2-1, is as follows: DGGITQSPKYLFRKEGQNVTLSCEQNLNHDAMYWYRQDPGQGLRLIYYSQIVNDFQKGDIAEGYSVSREKKESFPLTVTSAQKNPTAFYLCASSILGPYNEQFFGPGTRLTVL.

This chain uses TRBV5-1 with TRBJ2-7; the D gene is possibly TRBD2 (6 bases). CDR1 SGHRS and CDR2 YFSETQ come from the germline V gene. The CDR3 loop spans 14 amino acids. The V end lost 3 bases, the J end lost 0 bases, and 10 bases lay between the germline ends. As DNA, the CDR3 is TGCGCCAGCAGCTACGGGACTTTCTCCTACGAGCAGTACTTC. Its protein product is CASSYGTFSYEQYF. Complete variable domain (other parts from reference TRBV5-1 and TRBJ2-7): KAGVTQTPRYLIKTRGQQVTLSCSPISGHRSVSWYQQTPGQGLQFLFEYFSETQRNKGNFPGRFSGRQFSNSRSEMNVSTLELGDSALYLCASSYGTFSYEQYFGPGTRLTVT.